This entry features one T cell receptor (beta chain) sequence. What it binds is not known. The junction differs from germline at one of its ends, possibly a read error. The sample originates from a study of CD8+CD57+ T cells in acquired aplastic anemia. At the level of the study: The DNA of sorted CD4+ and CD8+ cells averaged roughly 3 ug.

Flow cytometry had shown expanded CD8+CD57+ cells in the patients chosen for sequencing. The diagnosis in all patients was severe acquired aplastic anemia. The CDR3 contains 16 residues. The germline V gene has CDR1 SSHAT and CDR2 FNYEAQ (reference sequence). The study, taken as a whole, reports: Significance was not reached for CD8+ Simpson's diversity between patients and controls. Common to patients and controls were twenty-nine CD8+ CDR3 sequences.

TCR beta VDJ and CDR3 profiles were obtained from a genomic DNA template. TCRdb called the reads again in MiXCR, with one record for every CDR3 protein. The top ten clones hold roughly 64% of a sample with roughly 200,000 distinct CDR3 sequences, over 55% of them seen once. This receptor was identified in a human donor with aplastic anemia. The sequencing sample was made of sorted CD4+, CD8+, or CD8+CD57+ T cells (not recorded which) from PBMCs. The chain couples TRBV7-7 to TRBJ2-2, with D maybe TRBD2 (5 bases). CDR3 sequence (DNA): TGTGCTAGCAGCTTAGTTTCCGGGGTCAACACCGGGGAGCTGTTTTTT. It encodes CASSLVSGVNTGELFF. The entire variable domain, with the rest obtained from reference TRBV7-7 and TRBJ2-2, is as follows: GAGVSQSPRYKVTKRGQDVTLRCDPISSHATLYWYQQALGQGPEFLTYFNYEAQPDKSGLPSDRFSAERPEGSISTLTIQRTEQRDSAMYRCASSLVSGVNTGELFFGEGSRLTVL.